The source of this T cell receptor beta chain is a study of T cells in localized non-small cell lung cancer. Sequencing used immunoSEQ multiplex PCR; TCRdb keeps in-frame clones, though not all of them. The repertoire holds approximately 41,000 clones, with around nine tenths as singletons. The V end lost 0 bases, the J end lost 7 bases, and 7 bases lay between the germline ends. The CDR3 length is 13 residues. The germline V gene has CDR1 MNHNY and CDR2 SVGAGI (reference sequence). Comments on this clone: The target antigen is unknown.

Study results and caveats: Tumor trailed uninvolved adjacent lung in T cell clonality, which peaked there. Among blood samples, higher T cell density accompanied longer overall survival. Out of the top 100 tumor clones, a median roughly 58 were seen in adjacent lung.

The sample in question was PBMCs, obtained before any cancer treatment. This receptor was obtained from a woman aged 40-70 years with stage II lung adenocarcinoma. The chain is built from TRBV6-6 and TRBJ2-1; D is unresolved. CDR3 region: CASSYSVRNEQFF. CDR3 bases: TGTGCCAGCAGTTACTCGGTCCGGAATGAGCAGTTCTTC.